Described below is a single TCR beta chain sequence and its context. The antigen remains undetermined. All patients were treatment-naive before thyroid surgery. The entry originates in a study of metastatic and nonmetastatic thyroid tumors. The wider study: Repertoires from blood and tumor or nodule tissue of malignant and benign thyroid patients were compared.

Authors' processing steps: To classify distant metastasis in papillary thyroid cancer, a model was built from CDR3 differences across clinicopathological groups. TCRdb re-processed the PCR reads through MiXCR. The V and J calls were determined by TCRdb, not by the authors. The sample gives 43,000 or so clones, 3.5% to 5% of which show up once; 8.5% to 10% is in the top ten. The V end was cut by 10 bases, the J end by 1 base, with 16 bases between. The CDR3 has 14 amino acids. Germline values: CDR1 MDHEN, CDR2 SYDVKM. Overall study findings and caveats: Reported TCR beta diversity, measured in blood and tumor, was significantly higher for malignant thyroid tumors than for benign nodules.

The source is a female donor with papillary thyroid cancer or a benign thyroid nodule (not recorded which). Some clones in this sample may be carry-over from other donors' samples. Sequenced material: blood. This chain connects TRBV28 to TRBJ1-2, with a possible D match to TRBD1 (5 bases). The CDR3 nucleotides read TGTGCCATCCGCCGGGACTGGAATAACTATGGCTACACCTTC. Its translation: CAIRRDWNNYGYTF.